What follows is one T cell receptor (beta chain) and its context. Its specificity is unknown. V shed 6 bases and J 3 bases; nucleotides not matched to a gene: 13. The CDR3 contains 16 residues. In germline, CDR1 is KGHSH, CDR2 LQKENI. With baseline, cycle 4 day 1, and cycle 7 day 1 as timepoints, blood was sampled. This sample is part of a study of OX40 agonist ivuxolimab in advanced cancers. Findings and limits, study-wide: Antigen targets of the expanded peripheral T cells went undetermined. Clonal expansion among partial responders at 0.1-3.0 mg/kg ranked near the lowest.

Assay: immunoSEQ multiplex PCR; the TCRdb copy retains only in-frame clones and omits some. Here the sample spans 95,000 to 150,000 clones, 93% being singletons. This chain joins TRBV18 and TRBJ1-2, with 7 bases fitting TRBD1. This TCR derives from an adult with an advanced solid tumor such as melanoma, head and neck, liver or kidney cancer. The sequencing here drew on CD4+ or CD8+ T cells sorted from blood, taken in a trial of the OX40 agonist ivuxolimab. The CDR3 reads CASSPGHRRGDYGYTF. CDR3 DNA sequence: TGTGCCAGCTCGCCCGGCCACCGCAGGGGGGACTATGGCTACACCTTC.